This T cell receptor beta chain was sequenced during a study of T cell responses to AZD1222 COVID-19 vaccine. Notes on this clone: Its antigen is not known.

Findings of the study overall: Among the donors, most were white British and more were female, and clonal diversity was possibly underestimated. Variant regions that are unmutated are reportedly the target of nearly half of spike-specific TCRs.

The table came from immunoSEQ multiplex PCR; TCRdb's copy has only in-frame clones and leaves some out. The sample holds about 120,000 clones, approximately 87% seen once. CDR3 length equals 16 residues. Between the trimmed V and J ends, which lost 5 bases and 3 bases, there was a span of 18 bases. Germline V gene lookup returns CDR1 MGHDK and CDR2 SYGVNS. The chain is built from TRBV25-1 and TRBJ2-3; tentatively, D is TRBD1 (5 bases). This sample comprised peripheral blood, obtained on day 0 of AZD1222 vaccination. This TCR came from an adult in good health. The CDR3 spells CASSPWGAPLTDTQYF. The CDR3 region has the DNA TGTGCCAGCAGTCCTTGGGGCGCTCCTTTGACAGATACGCAGTATTTT.